Listed here are 24 T cell receptor beta chains from one sample, sequenced in a study of control samples from healthy donors and cancer patients. Generated by immunoSEQ multiplex PCR, the TCRdb table keeps only in-frame clones and is missing some. The sample has roughly 55,000 clones, 95% to 97% seen once; the top ten hold roughly 0.99%. Sequenced: blood. The receptors stem from a woman younger than 30 in good health.

J is TRBJ2-1 and V is TRBV19; 7 nucleotides line up with TRBD1. The CDR3 covers 14 residues. Germline V CDR1 and CDR2: LNHDA, SQIVND (reference sequence). The V and J ends lost 4 bases and 9 bases, in that order; junction bases with no gene match: 9. The CDR3 here is CASSRGDRVGEQFF. The CDR3 DNA reads TGTGCCAGTAGTAGGGGAGACAGGGTCGGTGAGCAGTTCTTC.

The genes are TRBV7-6 and TRBJ1-3; D is undetermined. Germline CDR1 is SGHVS and CDR2 is FNYEAQ. The CDR3 has 15 residues. The V end lost 0 bases, the J end lost 1 base, and 7 bases lay between the germline ends. The chain's CDR3 is CASSLAEGSGNTIYF. Here the CDR3 DNA reads TGTGCCAGCAGCTTAGCGGAAGGATCTGGAAACACCATATATTTT.

J is TRBJ1-6 and V is TRBV5-1, with D hard to call. V was trimmed by 0 bases and J by 0 bases, leaving 4 bases between them. This CDR3 comprises 15 residues. Germline V CDR1 and CDR2: SGHRS, YFSETQ. CDR3 in DNA: TGCGCCAGCAGCTTGGAGGGCTCCTATAATTCACCCCTCCACTTT. Translated, it gives CASSLEGSYNSPLHF.

The gene calls are TRBV7-9 and TRBJ1-6, with D unresolved. This CDR3 has 15 amino acids. CDR1 and CDR2 (germline): SEHNR, FQNEAQ (reference sequence). V gave up 1 base and J gave up 3 bases, with 7 bases separating them. CDR3 sequence: CASSLVPRYNSPLHF. The CDR3 DNA sequence: TGTGCCAGCAGCTTAGTTCCCCGCTATAATTCACCCCTCCACTTT. Based on the CDR3 plus reference TRBV7-9 and TRBJ1-6, the full variable domain is DTGVSQNPRHKITKRGQNVTFRCDPISEHNRLYWYRQTLGQGPEFLTYFQNEAQLEKSRLLSDRFSAERPKGSFSTLEIQRTEQGDSAMYLCASSLVPRYNSPLHFGNGTRLTVT.

J is TRBJ1-1 and V is TRBV3-1 (or the pseudogene TRBV3-2); D not resolved. Germline-derived CDR1 and CDR2 are LGHDT and YNNKEL (reference sequence). With 1 base removed from V and 0 bases from J, the gap between germline ends came to 9 bases. There are 15 residues in the CDR3. As DNA, the CDR3 is TGTGCCAGCAGCCAAGTGGAGGCGGTGAACACTGAAGCTTTCTTT. It translates to CASSQVEAVNTEAFF.

V usage is TRBV5-1 and J usage is TRBJ2-7; no firm D call. The CDR3 consists of 12 residues. V was trimmed by 1 base and J by 3 bases, leaving 5 bases between them. CDR1 is SGHRS and CDR2 is YFSETQ in the germline V gene. This chain's CDR3 is CASSLQGYEQYF. The CDR3 DNA follows: TGCGCCAGCAGCTTGCAAGGCTACGAGCAGTACTTC.

V usage is TRBV3-1 (or the pseudogene TRBV3-2) and J usage is TRBJ1-1; D is undetermined. The germline V and J ends were trimmed by 3 bases and 6 bases, with 14 bases remaining between them. The germline V gene encodes CDR1 LGHDT and CDR2 YNNKEL (reference sequence). CDR3 length: 14 residues. Here the CDR3 reads CASSHKVQTSEAFF. The CDR3 DNA reads TGTGCCAGCAGCCATAAGGTTCAGACCTCTGAAGCTTTCTTT.

The CDR3, as DNA: TGTGCCAGCAGCTTGGGAGACAGGAACACAGATACGCAGTATTTT. Amino acid sequence: CASSLGDRNTDTQYF. V usage is TRBV5-4 and J usage is TRBJ2-3, with TRBD1 as a possible D gene (6 bases). Germline CDR1 is SGHNT and CDR2 is YYREEE (reference sequence). Trimming took 0 bases from V and 2 from J, leaving 10 bases between them. The CDR3 has 15 residues.

The chain carries TRBV6-5 and TRBJ2-1; 8 nucleotides agree with TRBD1. V trimming: 1 base; J trimming: 14 bases; junction bases outside the gene matches: 7. CDR1 and CDR2 from the germline V gene are MNHEY and SVGAGI. The CDR3 runs 13 residues. The CDR3 loop reads CASSYYRTGKKFF. The CDR3 bases are TGTGCCAGCAGTTACTATCGGACAGGGAAGAAGTTCTTC.

The chain is built from TRBV6-5 and TRBJ1-1, with D possibly matching TRBD1 (5 bases). V was cut by 0 bases and J by 1 base, with 12 bases left in between. Looked up from germline, CDR1 is MNHEY and CDR2 is SVGAGI. This CDR3 has 16 amino acids. The CDR3 reads CASSYSRGGENTEAFF. In nucleotides, the CDR3 is TGTGCCAGCAGTTACTCGAGAGGAGGGGAGAACACTGAAGCTTTCTTT.

The chain links TRBV3-1 (or the pseudogene TRBV3-2) to TRBJ1-4; 7 bases match TRBD1. CDR3 size: 14 residues. Germline V CDR1 and CDR2: LGHDT, YNNKEL (reference sequence). V lost 3 bases, J lost 7 bases, and 5 bases stayed unmatched. CDR3 nucleotide sequence: TGTGCCAGCAGCCATTCAGGGGGTGGTGAAAAACTGTTTTTT. Its protein is CASSHSGGGEKLFF.

The V gene is TRBV3-1 (or the pseudogene TRBV3-2), the J gene TRBJ1-2, with D hard to call. Germline CDR1 LGHDT, CDR2 YNNKEL (reference sequence). V was pared by 1 base and J by 8 bases, with 8 bases between. The length of the CDR3 is 12 residues. The CDR3 here is CASSQAKLGYTF. The DNA of the CDR3 is TGTGCCAGCAGCCAAGCCAAGTTAGGCTACACCTTC.

The chain has TRBV28 and TRBJ1-3, with 10 bases that match TRBD1. Germline trimming cut 5 bases from V and 3 bases from J; bases unmatched to any gene: 7. This CDR3 spans 16 amino acids. The germline V gene has CDR1 MDHEN and CDR2 SYDVKM. CDR3 sequence (DNA): TGTGCCAGCAGTCTTCGACAGGGGGCTGGTGGAAACACCATATATTTT. Translating it yields CASSLRQGAGGNTIYF.

The chain couples TRBV7-2 to TRBJ2-1; D may be TRBD2 (5 bases). CDR3 size: 12 residues. CDR1 is SGHTA, CDR2 FQGNSA, per germline. V dropped 5 bases and J dropped 10 bases, with 12 bases sitting between them. CDR3 DNA sequence: TGTGCCAGCAGCCGGAATACGGGGGAGCAGTTCTTC. This encodes CASSRNTGEQFF.

The V and J genes are TRBV7-6 and TRBJ2-5; D is ambiguous. The germline V and J ends were trimmed by 2 bases and 5 bases, with 15 bases remaining between them. CDR1 is SGHVS, CDR2 FNYEAQ, per germline. The length of the CDR3 is 15 residues. The CDR3 nucleotides read TGTGCCAGCAGCTTAAACGGTGCGTCGGGTGAGACCCAGTACTTC. Translating it yields CASSLNGASGETQYF.

The chain has TRBV18 and TRBJ2-1; no firm D call. Trimming pared 0 bases from V and 9 bases from J, leaving 6 bases between. Germline CDR1 is KGHSH and CDR2 is LQKENI. The CDR3 consists of 12 residues. CDR3 in amino acids: CASSPPAREQFF. The CDR3 DNA reads as TGTGCCAGCTCACCACCGGCGCGTGAGCAGTTCTTC.

This chain connects TRBV5-1 to TRBJ1-3, with D possibly being TRBD1 (5 bases). Trimming shortened V by 8 bases and J by 0 bases, and 15 bases separated the two germline ends. The CDR3 contains 15 residues. Germline values: CDR1 SGHRS, CDR2 YFSETQ. The CDR3 DNA sequence: TGCGCCAGTCGTGACAGCCTAAGCTCTGGAAACACCATATATTTT. Its protein is CASRDSLSSGNTIYF.

The gene calls are TRBV29-1 and TRBJ1-2; TRBD1 matches at 12 bases. The CDR3 is made up of 15 amino acids. CDR1 and CDR2 (germline): SQVTM, ANQGSEA. The V segment lost 0 bases and the J segment 7 bases; nucleotides outside the gene matches: 6. The CDR3 region is CSVEDRGTGGSGYTF. CDR3 in DNA: TGCAGCGTTGAAGATCGGGGGACAGGGGGCTCTGGCTACACCTTC.

This chain connects TRBV4-3 to TRBJ1-6; D remains unclear. V was shortened by 0 bases and J by 3 bases, with 12 bases between the two germline ends. The CDR3 loop spans 17 amino acids. In germline, CDR1 is LGHNA, CDR2 YSLEER. CDR3 in DNA: TGCGCCAGCAGCCAAGATGGAGACCGGCTCTATAATTCACCCCTCCACTTT. Residues: CASSQDGDRLYNSPLHF.

J is TRBJ1-2 and V is TRBV6-5; a weak D match, TRBD1 (5 bases). The length of the CDR3 is 12 residues. Looked up from germline, CDR1 is MNHEY and CDR2 is SVGAGI. V was cut by 6 bases and J by 10 bases, with 15 bases left in between. The CDR3 region is CASSRDLLDYTF. The DNA of the CDR3 is TGTGCCAGCAGCCGGGACCTCCTTGACTACACCTTC.

The chain links TRBV28 to TRBJ1-4; unclear D gene. Trimming removed 4 bases at V and 5 bases at J, with 2 bases between. Germline lookup yields CDR1 MDHEN and CDR2 SYDVKM. The CDR3 runs to 11 residues. CDR3 bases: TGTGCCAGCAGTTCGAATGAAAAACTGTTTTTT. Protein: CASSSNEKLFF.

The V gene is TRBV2, the J gene TRBJ2-6; 7 nucleotides line up with TRBD1. This CDR3 comprises 13 residues. Germline CDR1 SNHLY, CDR2 FYNNEI. V shed 9 bases and J 10 bases; nucleotides not matched to a gene: 9. Here the CDR3 reads CASYRDSPNVLTF. The DNA of the CDR3 is TGTGCCAGTTACCGGGACAGCCCTAACGTCCTGACTTTC.

This chain links TRBV10-3 with TRBJ2-3; unclear D gene. The V end was cut by 5 bases, the J end by 6 bases, with 9 bases between. CDR1 ENHRY and CDR2 SYGVKD come from the germline V gene. This CDR3 comprises 12 residues. CDR3 sequence (DNA): TGTGCCATCAGTCCGAGGTCGGATACGCAGTATTTT. It encodes CAISPRSDTQYF.

V usage is TRBV30 and J usage is TRBJ2-2; D is unresolved. Trimming pared 5 bases from V and 5 bases from J, leaving 6 bases between. Germline V gene data show CDR1 as GTSNPN and CDR2 as SVGIG (reference sequence). The CDR3 is 11 residues long. The CDR3 region is CAWSQTGELFF. The CDR3 DNA reads TGTGCCTGGTCCCAGACCGGGGAGCTGTTTTTT.